This T cell receptor beta chain was recovered during a study of CD8+ T cells in alopecia areata. Across the whole study: A regimen of oral tofacitinib, 5 to 10 mg twice daily, was given to treated patients.

Study-wide findings and caveats: Researchers report lesional scalp, most notably alopecia totalis/universalis, outstripped normal scalp in clonality. Scalp and blood samples kept many expanded lesional clones throughout tofacitinib.

In each case, RNA was isolated and then reverse transcribed into cDNA as the sequencing template. Measured with immunoSEQ multiplex PCR; TCRdb has only the in-frame clones, and not every one. The sample consists of 80,000 to 100,000 clones, roughly two fifths of them appearing once. Specified treatment: oral pan-JAK inhibitor, 5-10 mg twice daily. From alopecia areata patients, lesional scalp punch biopsies and peripheral blood were collected. This clone has more than one count but fewer than ten. What it binds is not known. Here the sequenced sample was CD8+ T cells sorted from blood, taken at week 24, from a patient treated with tofacitinib. This receptor was taken from a human donor with alopecia areata.

DNA for the CDR3: TGTGCCTGGAGTGTAGGTGGCGGGACTAGCTCTCGCTACGAGCAGTACTTC. This translates into CAWSVGGGTSSRYEQYF. This chain joins TRBV30 and TRBJ2-7, with 9 bases identical to TRBD2. V lost 0 bases, J lost 3 bases, and 12 bases stayed unmatched. Per the germline V gene, CDR1 is GTSNPN and CDR2 is SVGIG (reference sequence). CDR3 length: 17 residues.